Below, 21 T cell receptor beta chains from the same sample are listed, as sequenced in a study of cytomegalovirus exposure and HLA in healthy donors. Primers for the PCR totalled 60 Vbeta and 13 Jbeta. Assay used: immunoSEQ multiplex PCR; TCRdb lists only in-frame clones, some missing. The sample yields around 90,000 clones, 82% seen once. The sample comprised PBMCs. These receptors came from a man over 45 in good health and CMV-seronegative.

This chain connects TRBV7-9 to TRBJ2-7; no definite D call. Trimming left V 6 bases short and J 2 bases short, with 14 bases between. Germline CDR1 and CDR2: SEHNR and FQNEAQ (reference sequence). This CDR3 has 14 amino acids. The CDR3 protein is CASSGRALTYEQYF. The CDR3 DNA sequence: TGTGCCAGCAGTGGTCGAGCGTTGACCTACGAGCAGTACTTC.

This sequence joins TRBV29-1 and TRBJ2-7; 8 bases are shared with TRBD2. This CDR3 has 10 amino acids. The V segment lost 5 bases and the J segment 7 bases; nucleotides outside the gene matches: 1. Germline CDR1 and CDR2: SQVTM and ANQGSEA. CDR3 loop: CSVPGGEQYF. The CDR3 DNA is TGCAGCGTTCCGGGGGGGGAGCAGTACTTC.

The chain links TRBV5-4 to TRBJ2-5, with 8 nucleotides matching TRBD2. The V segment lost 7 bases and the J segment 1 base; nucleotides outside the gene matches: 9. This CDR3 spans 15 amino acids. The V gene's germline CDR1 is SGHNT and CDR2 YYREEE (reference sequence). The CDR3 nucleotides read TGTGCCAGCGTCGACAAGCGGGGGTTCCAAGAGACCCAGTACTTC. As protein: CASVDKRGFQETQYF. The full variable domain, with the rest looked up from reference TRBV5-4 and TRBJ2-5, is ETGVTQSPTHLIKTRGQQVTLRCSSQSGHNTVSWYQQALGQGPQFIFQYYREEENGRGNFPPRFSGLQFPNYSSELNVNALELDDSALYLCASVDKRGFQETQYFGPGTRLLVL.

The V gene is TRBV4-1, the J gene TRBJ2-2; the D gene is possibly TRBD2 (5 bases). The CDR3 runs to 16 residues. CDR1 is MGHRA and CDR2 is YSYEKL in the germline V gene. V lost 0 bases and J 4 bases, leaving 12 bases between the germline ends. The CDR3 reads CASSQDLASSTGELFF. Here the CDR3 DNA reads TGCGCCAGCAGCCAAGATTTAGCGTCGAGCACCGGGGAGCTGTTTTTT.

The chain carries TRBV9 and TRBJ2-3; 8 nucleotides match TRBD1. The germline V gene encodes CDR1 SGDLS and CDR2 YYNGEE. After removal of 5 bases from V and 4 bases from J, the junction contained 9 bases not matched to a gene. The CDR3 length is 15 residues. In nucleotides, the CDR3 is TGTGCCAGCAGTGACAGGGGTTCCTGGGCAGATACGCAGTATTTT. This gives the protein CASSDRGSWADTQYF.

The CDR3 loop reads CASSLVTGSSYEQYF. In nucleotides, the CDR3 is TGTGCCAGCAGCTTAGTTACAGGGAGCTCCTACGAGCAGTACTTC. V usage is TRBV7-9 and J usage is TRBJ2-7, with D possibly TRBD1 on 6 matching bases. V lost 1 base to trimming and J lost 0 bases, with 10 bases between them. The CDR3 totals 15 residues. The germline gives CDR1 SEHNR, CDR2 FQNEAQ (reference sequence). Filled out from reference TRBV7-9 and TRBJ2-7, the complete variable domain reads DTGVSQNPRHKITKRGQNVTFRCDPISEHNRLYWYRQTLGQGPEFLTYFQNEAQLEKSRLLSDRFSAERPKGSFSTLEIQRTEQGDSAMYLCASSLVTGSSYEQYFGPGTRLTVT.

This clone was found once. The chain joins TRBV7-9 to TRBJ1-2; D is uncertain. The V end lost 1 base, the J end lost 4 bases, and 4 bases lay between the germline ends. Germline lookup yields CDR1 SEHNR and CDR2 FQNEAQ (reference sequence). The CDR3 is made up of 12 amino acids. The CDR3 bases are TGTGCCAGCAGCTTAGGAGGCTATGGCTACACCTTC. Translated, it gives CASSLGGYGYTF. The full variable domain, in which reference TRBV7-9 and TRBJ1-2 provide the parts outside the CDR3, is DTGVSQNPRHKITKRGQNVTFRCDPISEHNRLYWYRQTLGQGPEFLTYFQNEAQLEKSRLLSDRFSAERPKGSFSTLEIQRTEQGDSAMYLCASSLGGYGYTFGSGTRLTVV.

The chain recombines TRBV30 with TRBJ1-2, with no clear D. The ends were cut back, 0 bases at V and 5 bases at J, with 19 bases in the middle. CDR3 size: 16 residues. The V gene's germline CDR1 is GTSNPN and CDR2 SVGIG (reference sequence). CDR3 sequence (DNA): TGTGCCTGGAGTGTTACGAGAACAGCCGATTTTTATGGCTACACCTTC. Translating it yields CAWSVTRTADFYGYTF.

The chain is built from TRBV5-1 and TRBJ2-3, with a tentative D call TRBD2 (5 bases). V was shortened by 1 base and J by 1 base, with 7 bases between the two germline ends. The CDR3 length is 14 residues. Germline lookup yields CDR1 SGHRS and CDR2 YFSETQ. This CDR3 is CASSLRSGTDTQYF. The CDR3 DNA reads TGCGCCAGCAGCTTGCGTAGCGGCACAGATACGCAGTATTTT. The variable domain in full, completed from reference TRBV5-1 and TRBJ2-3, reads KAGVTQTPRYLIKTRGQQVTLSCSPISGHRSVSWYQQTPGQGLQFLFEYFSETQRNKGNFPGRFSGRQFSNSRSEMNVSTLELGDSALYLCASSLRSGTDTQYFGPGTRLTVL.

In DNA form, the CDR3 reads TGTGCCTGGGATAATCCACGAGGGGATACGCAGTATTTT. This gives the protein CAWDNPRGDTQYF. The chain employs TRBV30 and TRBJ2-3; D might be TRBD2 (5 bases). The germline gives CDR1 GTSNPN, CDR2 SVGIG (reference sequence). The CDR3 runs to 13 residues. V lost 5 bases and J lost 6, with 15 bases in between.

The rearrangement uses TRBV18 and TRBJ1-1; D ambiguous. The CDR3 covers 14 residues. CDR1 KGHSH and CDR2 LQKENI come from the germline V gene. V was shortened by 1 base and J by 1 base, with 7 bases between the two germline ends. CDR3 in amino acids: CASSPQQTNTEAFF. The CDR3 nucleotides read TGTGCCAGCTCACCACAACAGACGAACACTGAAGCTTTCTTT.

The chain employs TRBV4-3 and TRBJ2-1; the match to TRBD1 covers 10 bases. Trimming took 5 bases from V and 3 from J; bases not matched to a gene: 7. CDR1 is LGHNA and CDR2 is YSLEER in the germline V gene. This CDR3 is built from 16 residues. The CDR3 region has the DNA TGCGCCAGCAGCGGGAGATGGACAGGGGGCTACAATGAGCAGTTCTTC. Encoded protein: CASSGRWTGGYNEQFF.

This clone was seen a handful of times. This rearrangement joins TRBV5-6 to TRBJ2-5; D is undetermined. Germline V gene sequence: CDR1 SGHDT, CDR2 YYEEEE. V was cut by 1 base and J by 5 bases, with 21 bases left in between. This CDR3 is built from 17 residues. In nucleotides, the CDR3 is TGTGCCAGCAGCTTGTGGTCCAGGTTAGGCAATGGTGAGACCCAGTACTTC. Its translation: CASSLWSRLGNGETQYF.

This clone showed up just once. The gene calls are TRBV25-1 and TRBJ1-2, with unresolved D. The CDR3 consists of 15 residues. The germline gives CDR1 MGHDK, CDR2 SYGVNS. The V end was cut by 1 base, the J end by 3 bases, with 12 bases between. The CDR3 loop is CASSESGSGYYGYTF. CDR3 coding DNA: TGTGCCAGCAGTGAATCTGGCAGCGGATACTATGGCTACACCTTC.

This chain uses TRBV19 with TRBJ1-2; D possibly corresponds to TRBD1 (5 bases). Germline CDR1 is LNHDA and CDR2 is SQIVND (reference sequence). This CDR3 spans 14 amino acids. V was clipped by 6 bases and J by 4 bases, with 15 bases between them. Written as DNA, the CDR3 is TGTGCCAGTAGCTACAAGGACATTCGCTATGGCTACACCTTC. This sequence encodes CASSYKDIRYGYTF.

V gene TRBV7-2 combines with J gene TRBJ1-4; TRBD1 matches 7 bases. V dropped 4 bases and J dropped 8; count of bases not matched to a gene: 10. The CDR3 is 15 amino acids. Germline lookup yields CDR1 SGHTA and CDR2 FQGNSA. CDR3 protein: CASSSRQGAREKLFF. In DNA form, the CDR3 reads TGTGCCAGCAGCTCAAGACAGGGTGCGCGGGAAAAACTGTTTTTT.

This chain connects TRBV19 to TRBJ1-5; no definite D call. V lost 3 bases and J lost 4, with 13 bases in between. Germline V gives CDR1 LNHDA, CDR2 SQIVND (reference sequence). CDR3 length: 15 amino acids. CDR3 nucleotides: TGTGCCAGTAGTATGCGGGTCGAGGGTAATCAGCCCCAGCATTTT. Translated, it gives CASSMRVEGNQPQHF.

The V and J genes are TRBV29-1 and TRBJ2-5; 9 bases are shared with TRBD1. The J call may be wrong; the DNA end is better matched by TRBJ2-7. From germline, CDR1 is SQVTM and CDR2 ANQGSEA. This CDR3 spans 14 amino acids. CDR3 bases: TGCAGCGTGTCCGGGACAGGGCTATTCTACGAGCAGTACTTC. Its translation: CSVSGTGLFYEQYF.

This chain joins TRBV28 and TRBJ2-2; 7 bases map to TRBD1. CDR3 length: 12 residues. J lost 4 bases, V lost 8 bases, and 1 base had no gene match. Germline V CDR1 and CDR2: MDHEN, SYDVKM. CDR3: CASWDSTGELFF. CDR3 sequence (DNA): TGTGCCAGCTGGGACAGCACCGGGGAGCTGTTTTTT.

This clone rates as medium-sized. V gene TRBV5-1 combines with J gene TRBJ2-1; 10 nucleotides align to TRBD2. V lost 0 bases to trimming and J lost 4 bases; unmatched junction nucleotides: 4. CDR1 and CDR2 (germline): SGHRS, YFSETQ. The CDR3 totals 16 residues. The CDR3 DNA sequence: TGCGCCAGCAGCTTGGGAACTAGCGGGGCTTACAATGAGCAGTTCTTC. Its translation: CASSLGTSGAYNEQFF.

The chain joins TRBV4-2 to TRBJ2-2; tentatively, D is TRBD2 (6 bases). CDR1 and CDR2 (germline): LGHNA, YNFKEQ. Trimming cost V 0 bases and J 0 bases, with 11 bases left between them. This CDR3 is built from 17 residues. The CDR3, as DNA: TGTGCCAGCAGCCAAGAAGTGGCGGGACCGAACACCGGGGAGCTGTTTTTT. Encoded protein: CASSQEVAGPNTGELFF.